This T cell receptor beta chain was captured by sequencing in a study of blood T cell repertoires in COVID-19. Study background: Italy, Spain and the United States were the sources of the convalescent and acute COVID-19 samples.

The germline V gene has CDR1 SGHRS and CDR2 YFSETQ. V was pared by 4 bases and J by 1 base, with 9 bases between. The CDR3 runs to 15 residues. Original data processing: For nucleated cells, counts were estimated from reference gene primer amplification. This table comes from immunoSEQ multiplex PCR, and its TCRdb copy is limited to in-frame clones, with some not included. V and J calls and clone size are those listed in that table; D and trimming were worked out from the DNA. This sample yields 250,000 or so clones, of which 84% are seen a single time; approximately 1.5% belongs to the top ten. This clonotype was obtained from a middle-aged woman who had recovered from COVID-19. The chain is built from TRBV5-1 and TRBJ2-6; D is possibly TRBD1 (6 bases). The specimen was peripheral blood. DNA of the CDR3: TGCGCCAGCAGCCAGGACAGTTCTGGGGCCAACGTCCTGACTTTC. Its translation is CASSQDSSGANVLTF.